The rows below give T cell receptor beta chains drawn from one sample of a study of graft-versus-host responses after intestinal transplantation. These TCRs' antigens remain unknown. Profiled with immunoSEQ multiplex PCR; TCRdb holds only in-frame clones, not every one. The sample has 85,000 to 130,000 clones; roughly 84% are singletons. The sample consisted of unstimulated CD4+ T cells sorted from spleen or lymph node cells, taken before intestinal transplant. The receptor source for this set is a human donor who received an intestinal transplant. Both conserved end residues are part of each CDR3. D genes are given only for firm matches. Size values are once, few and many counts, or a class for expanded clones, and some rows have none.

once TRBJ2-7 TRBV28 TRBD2 CASNPSGRPYEQYF TGTGCCAGCAACCCTAGCGGGAGGCCGTACGAGCAGTACTTC
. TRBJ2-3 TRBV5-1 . CASSLATSTDTQYF TGCGCCAGCAGCCTGGCGACTAGCACAGATACGCAGTATTTT
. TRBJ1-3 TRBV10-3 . CAISNQGTGNTIYF TGTGCCATCAGTAATCAGGGGACTGGAAACACCATATATTTT
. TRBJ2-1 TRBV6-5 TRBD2 CASRSPAGDYEQFF TGTGCCAGCCGGTCCCCAGCGGGAGACTATGAGCAGTTCTTC
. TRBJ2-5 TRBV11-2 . CASSFQAGKETQYF TGTGCCAGCAGCTTTCAGGCGGGGAAAGAGACCCAGTACTTC
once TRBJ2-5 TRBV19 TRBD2 CASSTLGGGDRETQYF TGTGCCAGTAGTACCCTCGGCGGGGGGGATCGAGAGACCCAGTACTTC
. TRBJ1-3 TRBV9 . CASSVGGNTIYF TGTGCCAGCAGCGTTGGCGGAAACACCATATATTTT
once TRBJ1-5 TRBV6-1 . CAWGPIHQPQHF TGTGCCTGGGGCCCCATCCATCAGCCCCAGCATTTT
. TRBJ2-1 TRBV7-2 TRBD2 CASSLALAVNEQFF TGTGCCAGCAGCTTAGCACTAGCGGTCAATGAGCAGTTCTTC
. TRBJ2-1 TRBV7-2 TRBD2 CASSSERGRLSEQFF TGTGCCAGCAGCTCGGAGCGGGGGCGCCTGAGTGAGCAGTTCTTC
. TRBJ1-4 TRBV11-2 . CASSPLTGWGEKLFF TGTGCCAGCAGCCCCCTTACAGGGTGGGGGGAAAAACTGTTTTTT
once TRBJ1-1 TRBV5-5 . CASSLEGIRVGREAFF TGTGCCAGCAGCTTGGAAGGGATACGCGTCGGCAGGGAAGCTTTCTTT
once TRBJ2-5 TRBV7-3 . CASSFGLAETQYF TGTGCCAGCAGTTTTGGGCTAGCGGAGACCCAGTACTTC
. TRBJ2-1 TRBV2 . CASSVDGAGQNEQFF TGTGCCAGCAGTGTTGACGGGGCCGGTCAAAATGAGCAGTTCTTC
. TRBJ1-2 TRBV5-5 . CASSFGSVGGGYTF TGTGCCAGCAGCTTTGGGTCGGTAGGTGGGGGCTACACCTTC
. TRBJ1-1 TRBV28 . CASSPHLTARGTEAFF TGTGCCAGCAGTCCCCACCTGACAGCCAGAGGCACTGAAGCTTTCTTT
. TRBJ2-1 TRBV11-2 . CASSFRTGLDRNEQFF TGTGCCAGCAGCTTTAGAACAGGACTTGATCGCAATGAGCAGTTCTTC
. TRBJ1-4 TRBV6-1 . CASSGTVNEKLFF TGTGCCAGCAGTGGGACAGTCAATGAAAAACTGTTTTTT
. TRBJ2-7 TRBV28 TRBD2 CASTPLGGFYEQYF TGTGCCAGCACTCCCCTGGGGGGGTTCTACGAGCAGTACTTC
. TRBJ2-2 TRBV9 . CASSLQNTGELFF TGTGCCAGCAGCCTCCAGAACACCGGGGAGCTGTTTTTT
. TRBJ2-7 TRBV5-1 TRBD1 CASSWLGTGAYEQYF TGCGCCAGCAGCTGGCTTGGGACAGGGGCCTACGAGCAGTACTTC
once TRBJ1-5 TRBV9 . CASSVGTAQGPQHF TGTGCCAGCAGCGTAGGGACCGCTCAAGGGCCCCAGCATTTT
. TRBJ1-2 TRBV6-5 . CASSWGRRNYGYTF TGTGCCAGCAGCTGGGGACGGCGAAACTATGGCTACACCTTC
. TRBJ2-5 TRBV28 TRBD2 CASSFVGGETQYF TGTGCCAGCAGTTTTGTCGGGGGGGAGACCCAGTACTTC
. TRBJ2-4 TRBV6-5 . CASSYSIGLAKNIQYF TGTGCCAGCAGTTACTCGATTGGCCTAGCCAAAAACATTCAGTACTTC
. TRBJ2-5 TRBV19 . CASKEGGKRTQYF TGTGCCAGCAAAGAGGGGGGTAAGAGAACCCAGTACTTC
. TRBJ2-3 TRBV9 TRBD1 CASSSRGQGTDTQYF TGTGCCAGCAGCTCCCGGGGACAGGGCACAGATACGCAGTATTTT
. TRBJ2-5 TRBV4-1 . CASSQLGTGRGETQYF TGCGCCAGCAGCCAGTTAGGAACGGGGCGAGGAGAGACCCAGTACTTC
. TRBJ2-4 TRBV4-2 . CASSQGGQNIQYF TGTGCCAGCAGCCAGGGGGGGCAAAACATTCAGTACTTC
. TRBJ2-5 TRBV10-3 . CAIELADGQETQYF TGTGCCATCGAATTAGCAGACGGGCAAGAGACCCAGTACTTC
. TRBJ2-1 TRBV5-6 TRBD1 CASSTSPGQGVHEQFF TGTGCCAGCAGCACATCCCCGGGACAGGGGGTCCATGAGCAGTTCTTC
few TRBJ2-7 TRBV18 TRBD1 CASSPPGTGAYEQYF TGTGCCAGCTCACCACCGGGGACAGGGGCATACGAGCAGTACTTC
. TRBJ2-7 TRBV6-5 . CASSWQSGRTFYEQYF TGTGCCAGCAGTTGGCAGTCGGGCAGGACATTCTACGAGCAGTACTTC
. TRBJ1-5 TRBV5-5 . CASSLAGNQPQHF TGTGCCAGCAGCCTTGCGGGAAATCAGCCCCAGCATTTT
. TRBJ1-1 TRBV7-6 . CASSPRTEITEAFF TGTGCCAGCAGCCCACGGACCGAAATCACTGAAGCTTTCTTT
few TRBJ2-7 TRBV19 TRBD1 CASSKPGQPPYEQYF TGTGCCAGTAGTAAACCGGGACAGCCGCCCTACGAGCAGTACTTC
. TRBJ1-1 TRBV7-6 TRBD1 CASSSRRDRDGTEAFF TGTGCCAGCAGCTCGAGACGGGACAGGGATGGGACTGAAGCTTTCTTT
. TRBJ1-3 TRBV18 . CASSPTSGNTIYF TGTGCCAGCTCTCCTACCTCTGGAAACACCATATATTTT
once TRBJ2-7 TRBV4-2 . CASSHETGSYEQYF TGTGCCAGCAGCCATGAGACAGGATCCTACGAGCAGTACTTC
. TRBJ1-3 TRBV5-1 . CASSLGGYKDTIYF TGCGCCAGCAGCCTTGGGGGGTATAAGGACACCATATATTTT
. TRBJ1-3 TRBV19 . CASSIQGGPGNTIYF TGTGCCAGTAGTATACAGGGAGGCCCTGGAAACACCATATATTTT